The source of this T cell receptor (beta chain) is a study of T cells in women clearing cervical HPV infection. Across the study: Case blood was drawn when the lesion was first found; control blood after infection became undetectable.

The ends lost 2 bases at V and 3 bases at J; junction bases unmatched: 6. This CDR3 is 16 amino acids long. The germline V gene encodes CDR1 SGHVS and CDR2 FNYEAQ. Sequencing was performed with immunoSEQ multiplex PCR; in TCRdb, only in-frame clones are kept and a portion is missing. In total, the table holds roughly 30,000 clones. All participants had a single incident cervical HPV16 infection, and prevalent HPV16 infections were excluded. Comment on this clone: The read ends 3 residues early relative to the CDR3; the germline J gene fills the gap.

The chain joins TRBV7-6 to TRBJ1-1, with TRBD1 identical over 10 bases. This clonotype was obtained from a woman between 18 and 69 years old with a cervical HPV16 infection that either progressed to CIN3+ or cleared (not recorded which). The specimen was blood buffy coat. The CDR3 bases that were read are TGTGCCAGCAGCTTACGCCCCGGGACAGGGGACACTGAA. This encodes CASSLRPGTGDTE. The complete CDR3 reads CASSLRPGTGDTEAFF.